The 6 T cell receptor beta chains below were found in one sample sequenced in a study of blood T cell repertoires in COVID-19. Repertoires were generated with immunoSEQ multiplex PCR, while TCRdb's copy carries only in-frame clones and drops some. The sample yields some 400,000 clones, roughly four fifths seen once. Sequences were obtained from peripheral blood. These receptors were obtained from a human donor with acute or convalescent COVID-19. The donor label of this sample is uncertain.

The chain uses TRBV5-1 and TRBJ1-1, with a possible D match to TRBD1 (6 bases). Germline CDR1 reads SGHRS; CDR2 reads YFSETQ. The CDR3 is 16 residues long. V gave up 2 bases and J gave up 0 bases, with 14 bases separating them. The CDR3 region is CASSFQGSALNTEAFF. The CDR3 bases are TGCGCCAGCAGCTTTCAGGGGTCAGCCCTGAACACTGAAGCTTTCTTT.

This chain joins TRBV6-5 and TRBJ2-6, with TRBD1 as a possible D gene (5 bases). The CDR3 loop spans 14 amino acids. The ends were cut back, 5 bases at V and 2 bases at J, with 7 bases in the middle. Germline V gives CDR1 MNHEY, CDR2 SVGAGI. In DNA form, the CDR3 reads TGTGCCAGCAGTCGGACAACTGGGGCCAACGTCCTGACTTTC. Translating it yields CASSRTTGANVLTF.

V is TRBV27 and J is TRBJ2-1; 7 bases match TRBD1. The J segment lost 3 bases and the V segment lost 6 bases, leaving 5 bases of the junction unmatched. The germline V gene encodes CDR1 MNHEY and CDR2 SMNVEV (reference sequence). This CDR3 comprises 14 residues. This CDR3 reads CASRYRGGYNEQFF. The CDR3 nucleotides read TGTGCCAGCAGATACAGGGGTGGCTACAATGAGCAGTTCTTC.

CDR3 bases: TGTGCCAGCAGTTTCGGGGGGACCCAGTACTTC. Translated, it gives CASSFGGTQYF. J is TRBJ2-5 and V is TRBV12-3 or TRBV12-4, with D tentatively TRBD2 (6 bases). This CDR3 spans 11 amino acids. V lost 3 bases to trimming and J lost 7 bases, with 6 bases between them.

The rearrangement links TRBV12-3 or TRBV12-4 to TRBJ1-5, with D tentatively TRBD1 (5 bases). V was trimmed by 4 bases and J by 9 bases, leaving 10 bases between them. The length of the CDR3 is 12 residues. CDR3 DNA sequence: TGTGCCAGCAGTTGGGGGGTCGGGCCCCAGCATTTT. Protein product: CASSWGVGPQHF.

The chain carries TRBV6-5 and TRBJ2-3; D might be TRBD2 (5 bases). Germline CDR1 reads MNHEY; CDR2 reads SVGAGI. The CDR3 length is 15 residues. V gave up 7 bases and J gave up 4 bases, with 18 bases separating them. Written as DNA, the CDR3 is TGTGCCAGCACCCCGACCACGGACGGGGCAGATACGCAGTATTTT. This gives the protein CASTPTTDGADTQYF.